This T cell receptor beta chain was recovered during a study of blood T cell repertoires in COVID-19. Study at large: Spain, Italy and the United States supplied samples that represented acute and convalescent COVID-19. T cells, B-cell-depleted T cells, or PBMCs supplied cDNA or gDNA.

Trimming removed 5 bases at V and 0 bases at J, with 10 bases between. Germline V gives CDR1 MDHEN, CDR2 SYDVKM. There are 14 residues in the CDR3. Per the study methods: Scientists estimated how many nucleated cells there were by amplifying reference gene primers. Repertoires were generated with immunoSEQ multiplex PCR, while TCRdb's copy carries only in-frame clones and drops some. Clonal size and the V and J genes are those of that table, whereas D and trimming came from the DNA. The data hold 330,000 or so clones, with around nine tenths observed a single time. In terms of age and location, participants ranged from roughly 18 to 90 years and lived in about 25 US areas.

Sequenced: PBMCs or T cells enriched from blood (not recorded which). This rearrangement joins TRBV28 to TRBJ1-1; perhaps TRBD1 as D (6 bases). The sequence was obtained from a woman aged 25 to 39 who had been exposed to COVID-19. The CDR3: CASSGDRLNTEAFF. The CDR3 DNA reads TGTGCCAGCAGTGGAGACAGGCTGAACACTGAAGCTTTCTTT.